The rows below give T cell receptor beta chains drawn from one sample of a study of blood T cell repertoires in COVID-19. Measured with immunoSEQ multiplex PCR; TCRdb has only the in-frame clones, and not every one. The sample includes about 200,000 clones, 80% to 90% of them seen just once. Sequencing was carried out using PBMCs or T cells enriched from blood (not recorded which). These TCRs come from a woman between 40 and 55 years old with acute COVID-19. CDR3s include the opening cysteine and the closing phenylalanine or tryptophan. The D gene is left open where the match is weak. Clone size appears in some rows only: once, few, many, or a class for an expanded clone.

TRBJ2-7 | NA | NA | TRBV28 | CASSLQREQYF | TGTGCCAGCAGTTTACAGCGGGAGCAGTACTTC
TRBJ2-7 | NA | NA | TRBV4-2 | CASSQENGSDSPYEQYF | TGTGCCAGCAGCCAAGAAAACGGATCGGACAGCCCCTACGAGCAGTACTTC
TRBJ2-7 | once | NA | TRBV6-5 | CASSSAVDEQYF | TGTGCCAGCAGCAGTGCAGTGGACGAGCAGTACTTC
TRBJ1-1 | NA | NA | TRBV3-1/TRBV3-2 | CASSQDRRPGSAEAFF | TGTGCCAGCAGCCAAGATCGTCGGCCGGGGTCTGCCGAAGCTTTCTTT
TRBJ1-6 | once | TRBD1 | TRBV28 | CASTLDRGGPPLHF | TGTGCCAGCACCCTAGACAGGGGGGGTCCACCCCTCCACTTT
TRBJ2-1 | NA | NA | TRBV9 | CASSTGLNEQFF | TGTGCCAGCAGCACAGGTCTCAATGAGCAGTTCTTC
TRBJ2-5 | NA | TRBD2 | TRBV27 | CASSLGLAGGTETQYF | TGTGCCAGCAGTTTGGGACTAGCGGGAGGAACAGAGACCCAGTACTTC
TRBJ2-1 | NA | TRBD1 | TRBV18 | CASSPPGTGRQDEQFF | TGTGCCAGCTCACCACCCGGGACAGGGAGGCAGGATGAGCAGTTCTTC
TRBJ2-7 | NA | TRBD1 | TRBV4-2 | CASSQDLGQGASYEQYF | TGTGCCAGCAGCCAAGATCTCGGCCAGGGGGCCTCCTACGAGCAGTACTTC
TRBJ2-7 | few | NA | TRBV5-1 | CASGSRSYEQYF | TGCGCCAGCGGTTCTAGGTCCTACGAGCAGTACTTC
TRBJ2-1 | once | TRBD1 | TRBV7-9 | CASSRGSGQGVEQFF | TGTGCCAGCAGCCGTGGCTCGGGACAGGGGGTTGAGCAGTTCTTC
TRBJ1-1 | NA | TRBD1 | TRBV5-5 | CASSLQTGTSRTEAFF | TGTGCCAGCAGCTTGCAGACAGGGACTAGTCGCACTGAAGCTTTCTTT
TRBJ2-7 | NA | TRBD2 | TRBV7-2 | CASSLYPTSETYEQYF | TGTGCCAGCAGCCTCTACCCGACTAGCGAGACCTACGAGCAGTACTTC
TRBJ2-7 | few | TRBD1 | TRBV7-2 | CASSKGGQDYEQYF | TGTGCCAGCAGCAAGGGGGGACAGGACTACGAGCAGTACTTC
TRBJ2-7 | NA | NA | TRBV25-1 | CASSEAGVTDYEQYF | TGTGCCAGCAGTGAAGCTGGAGTGACGGACTACGAGCAGTACTTC
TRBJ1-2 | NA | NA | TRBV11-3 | CASSSQAVNYGYTF | TGTGCCAGCAGTTCACAGGCGGTTAACTATGGCTACACCTTC
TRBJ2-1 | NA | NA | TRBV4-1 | CASSHRGRYNEQFF | TGCGCCAGCAGCCACCGGGGTCGGTACAATGAGCAGTTCTTC
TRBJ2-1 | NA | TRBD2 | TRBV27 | CASSLAGDYNEQFF | TGTGCCAGCAGTCTAGCGGGAGACTACAATGAGCAGTTCTTC
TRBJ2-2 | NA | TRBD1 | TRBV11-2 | CASSRRQGEYTGELFF | TGTGCCAGCAGCCGTAGGCAGGGGGAGTACACCGGGGAGCTGTTTTTT
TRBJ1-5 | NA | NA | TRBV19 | CASSIRTAGNQPQHF | TGTGCCAGTAGTATTCGGACAGCGGGAAATCAGCCCCAGCATTTT
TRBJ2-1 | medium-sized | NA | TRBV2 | CASSDPGQGTINEQFF | TGTGCCAGCAGTGATCCGGGACAAGGCACAATTAATGAGCAGTTCTTC
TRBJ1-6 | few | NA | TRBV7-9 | CASSFILANSPLHF | TGTGCCAGCAGCTTCATATTGGCTAATTCACCCCTCCACTTT
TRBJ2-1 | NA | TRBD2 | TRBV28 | CASSPGLAGVSPYNEQFF | TGTGCCAGCAGCCCGGGACTAGCGGGAGTGTCCCCCTACAATGAGCAGTTCTTC
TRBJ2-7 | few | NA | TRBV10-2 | CASRGPNSYEQYF | TGCGCCAGCAGGGGGCCAAACTCATACGAGCAGTACTTC
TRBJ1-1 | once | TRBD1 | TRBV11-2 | CASSLGHGTAPPAFF | TGTGCCAGCAGCCTAGGCCACGGGACAGCTCCTCCCGCTTTCTTT
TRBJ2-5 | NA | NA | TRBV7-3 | CASSSDPRGETQYF | TGTGCCAGCAGCTCGGACCCCCGGGGAGAGACCCAGTACTTC
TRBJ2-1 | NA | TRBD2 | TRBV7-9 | CASSLVFGGGGRNEQFF | TGTGCCAGCAGCTTAGTGTTTGGCGGAGGCGGGAGAAATGAGCAGTTCTTC
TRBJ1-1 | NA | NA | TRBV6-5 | CASSLQGNTEAFF | TGTGCCAGCAGTCTCCAGGGAAACACTGAAGCTTTCTTT
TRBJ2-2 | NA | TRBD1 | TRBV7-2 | CASSLVGQGVGTGELFF | TGTGCCAGCAGCTTAGTGGGACAGGGTGTCGGCACCGGGGAGCTGTTTTTT
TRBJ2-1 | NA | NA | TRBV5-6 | CASSSLGAQRGEQFF | TGTGCCAGCAGCTCTCTAGGGGCCCAACGAGGTGAGCAGTTCTTC
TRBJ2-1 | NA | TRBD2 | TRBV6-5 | CASSTGLAGLQFF | TGTGCCAGCAGTACGGGACTAGCGGGCCTGCAGTTCTTC
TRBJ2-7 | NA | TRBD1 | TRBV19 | CASSIGDSDYEQYF | TGTGCCAGTAGTATAGGGGACAGTGACTACGAGCAGTACTTC
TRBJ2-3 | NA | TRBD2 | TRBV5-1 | CASSFLPSGSADTQYF | TGCGCCAGCAGCTTTTTACCTAGCGGGTCGGCAGATACGCAGTATTTT
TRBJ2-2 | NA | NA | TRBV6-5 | CAISLSGINTGELFF | TGTGCCATATCGCTTTCGGGGATTAACACCGGGGAGCTGTTTTTT
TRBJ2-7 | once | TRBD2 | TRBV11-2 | CASSPIAGVEQYF | TGTGCCAGCAGCCCCATCGCGGGGGTCGAGCAGTACTTC
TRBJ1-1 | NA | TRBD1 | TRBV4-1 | CASSQEGGGQGAEAFF | TGCGCCAGCAGCCAAGAGGGAGGAGGACAGGGGGCTGAAGCTTTCTTT
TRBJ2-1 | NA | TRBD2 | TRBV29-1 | CSVGRTSANEQFF | TGCAGCGTGGGCCGGACTAGCGCGAATGAGCAGTTCTTC
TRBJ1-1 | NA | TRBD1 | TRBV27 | CASSFARGTEAFF | TGTGCCAGCAGTTTTGCCAGGGGGACTGAAGCTTTCTTT
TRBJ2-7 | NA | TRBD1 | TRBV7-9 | CASSSTGTGSYEQYF | TGTGCCAGCAGCTCCACCGGGACAGGATCCTACGAGCAGTACTTC
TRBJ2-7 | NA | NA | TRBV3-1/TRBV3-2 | CASSQDLSSYEQYF | TGTGCCAGCAGCCAAGATCTGTCCTCCTACGAGCAGTACTTC
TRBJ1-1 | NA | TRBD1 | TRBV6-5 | CASTAGQVNTEAFF | TGTGCCAGCACCGCAGGACAGGTAAACACTGAAGCTTTCTTT
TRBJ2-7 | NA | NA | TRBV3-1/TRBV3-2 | CASSQVQGSEQYF | TGTGCCAGCAGCCAAGTCCAGGGATCGGAGCAGTACTTC
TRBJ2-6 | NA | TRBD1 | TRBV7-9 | CASSSEQGFGTF | TGTGCCAGCAGCTCGGAACAGGGGTTCGGAACTTTC
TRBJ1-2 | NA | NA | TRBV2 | CASSTSRNYGYTF | TGTGCCAGCAGTACGTCTCGGAACTATGGCTACACCTTC
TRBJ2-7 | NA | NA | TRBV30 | CAAGGAYEQYF | TGTGCCGCGGGCGGAGCGTACGAGCAGTACTTC
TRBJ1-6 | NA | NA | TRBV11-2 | CASSLGPRAWSPLHF | TGTGCCAGCAGCTTAGGGCCCAGGGCTTGGTCACCCCTCCACTTT
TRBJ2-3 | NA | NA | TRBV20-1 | CSAYSTDTQYF | TGCAGTGCCTACAGCACAGATACGCAGTATTTT
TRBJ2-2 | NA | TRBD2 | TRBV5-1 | CASSLGLAGVTGELFF | TGCGCCAGCAGCTTGGGACTAGCGGGAGTCACCGGGGAGCTGTTTTTT
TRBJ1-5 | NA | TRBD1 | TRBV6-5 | CASRGTDHSNQPQHF | TGTGCCAGCAGGGGGACAGACCATAGCAATCAGCCCCAGCATTTT
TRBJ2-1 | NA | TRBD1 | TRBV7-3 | CASSFDRGTYNEQFF | TGTGCCAGCAGCTTTGACAGGGGGACCTACAATGAGCAGTTCTTC
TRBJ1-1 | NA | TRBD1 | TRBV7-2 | CASTWTGRNTEAFF | TGTGCCAGCACCTGGACAGGAAGGAACACTGAAGCTTTCTTT
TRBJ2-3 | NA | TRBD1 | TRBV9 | CASSATRGRTDTQYF | TGTGCCAGCAGCGCCACCAGGGGGCGGACAGATACGCAGTATTTT
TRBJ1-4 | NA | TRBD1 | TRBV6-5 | CASSYTDREKLFF | TGTGCCAGCAGTTACACGGACAGGGAAAAACTGTTTTTT
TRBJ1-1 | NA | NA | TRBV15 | CATSPYVNTEAFF | TGTGCCACCTCCCCGTATGTGAACACTGAAGCTTTCTTT
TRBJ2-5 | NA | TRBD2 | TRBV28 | CASGRLAGDETQYF | TGTGCCAGCGGAAGACTAGCGGGAGATGAGACCCAGTACTTC
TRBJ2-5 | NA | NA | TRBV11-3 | CASSLGGSQETQYF | TGTGCCAGCAGCTTAGGCGGGTCCCAAGAGACCCAGTACTTC